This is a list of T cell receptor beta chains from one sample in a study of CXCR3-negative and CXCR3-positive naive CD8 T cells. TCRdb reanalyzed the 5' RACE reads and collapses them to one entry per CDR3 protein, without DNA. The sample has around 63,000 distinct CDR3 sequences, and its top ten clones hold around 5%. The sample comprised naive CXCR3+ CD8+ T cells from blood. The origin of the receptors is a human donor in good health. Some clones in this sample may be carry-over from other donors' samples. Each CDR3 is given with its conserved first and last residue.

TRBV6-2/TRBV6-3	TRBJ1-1	CASGPTRSSTEAFF
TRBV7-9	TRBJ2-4	CASSSPDGPLDIQYF
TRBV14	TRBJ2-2	CASSPINTGELFF
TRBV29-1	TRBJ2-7	CSVEGWDSYEQYF
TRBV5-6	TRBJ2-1	CASTLRAGVGEQFF
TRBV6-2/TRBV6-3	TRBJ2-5	CASSLSEEETQYF
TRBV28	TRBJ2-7	CASSLGTACEQYF
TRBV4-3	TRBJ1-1	CASSQDVRETEAFF
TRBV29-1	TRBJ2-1	CSVEGPIAGGNEQFF
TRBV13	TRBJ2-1	CASHGRLAGNEQFF
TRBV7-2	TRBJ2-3	CASSLKSMEPRASTDTQYF
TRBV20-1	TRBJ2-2	CSARDRGGGPNTGELFF
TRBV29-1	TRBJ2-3	CSAVPRDRGTDTQYF
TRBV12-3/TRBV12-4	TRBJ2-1	CASSLALGSSYNEQFF
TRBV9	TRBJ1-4	CASSVGTGEEKLFF
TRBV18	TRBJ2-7	CASSPPSGLTYEQYF
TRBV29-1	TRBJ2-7	CSVVGVPGEQYF
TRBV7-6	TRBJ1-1	CASSFAGDEAFF
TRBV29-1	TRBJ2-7	CSVKPDRAPYEQYF
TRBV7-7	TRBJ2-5	CASSPSAGIQETQYF
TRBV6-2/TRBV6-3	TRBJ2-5	CASREGSGETQYF
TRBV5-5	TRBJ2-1	CASSLSLAGTSYNEQFF
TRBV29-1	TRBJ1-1	CSVESENTEAFF
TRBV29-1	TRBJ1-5	CSVQDRAGINQPQHF
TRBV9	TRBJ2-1	CASTLGDYNEQFF
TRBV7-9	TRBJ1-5	CASSSPWGDRQHF
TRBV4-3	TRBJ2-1	CASSQAQLAGGDNEQFF
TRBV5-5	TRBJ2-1	CASSMGGAGLAKDEQFF
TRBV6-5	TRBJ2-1	CASSHQGGAFRNEQFF
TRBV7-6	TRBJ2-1	CASSLAGALYNEQFF
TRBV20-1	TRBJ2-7	CSAGGTESSYEQYF